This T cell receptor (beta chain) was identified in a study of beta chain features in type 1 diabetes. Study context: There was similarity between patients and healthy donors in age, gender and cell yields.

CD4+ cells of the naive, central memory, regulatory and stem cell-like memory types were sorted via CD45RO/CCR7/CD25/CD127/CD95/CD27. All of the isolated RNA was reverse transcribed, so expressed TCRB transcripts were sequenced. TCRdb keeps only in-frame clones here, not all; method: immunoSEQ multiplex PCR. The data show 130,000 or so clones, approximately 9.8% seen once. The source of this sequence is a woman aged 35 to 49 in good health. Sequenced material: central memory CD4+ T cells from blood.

CDR3 DNA: TGCGCCAGCAGCCAAGGCGAGATCAACTATGGCTACACCTTC. Amino acids: CASSQGEINYGYTF. J is TRBJ1-2 and V is TRBV4-3; D is unresolved. CDR3 length: 14 amino acids. Trimming left V 1 base short and J 2 bases short, with 8 bases between. Germline lookup yields CDR1 LGHNA and CDR2 YSLEER.